Below are 25 T cell receptor beta chains sequenced from a single sample in a study of blood T cell repertoires in COVID-19. Profiled with immunoSEQ multiplex PCR; TCRdb holds only in-frame clones, not every one. The repertoire holds about 180,000 clones, with 87% as singletons. Sequencing was carried out using peripheral blood. These receptors came from a woman in her seventies with COVID-19, enrolled during active disease.

CDR3 loop: CASSRDRVSYGYTF. In nucleotides, the CDR3 is TGTGCCAGCAGTAGAGACAGGGTATCCTATGGCTACACCTTC. The chain is built from TRBV6-6 and TRBJ1-2; TRBD1 matches at 7 bases. Germline lookup yields CDR1 MNHNY and CDR2 SVGAGI (reference sequence). CDR3 length: 14 residues. Trimming took 5 bases from V and 4 from J; bases not matched to a gene: 7.

The CDR3 DNA follows: TGTGCCAGCAGTGGCCCTCTCAGACGACATAGCAATCAGCCCCAGCATTTT. Its protein product is CASSGPLRRHSNQPQHF. The chain combines TRBV6-2 or TRBV6-3 with TRBJ1-5; D gene uncertain. Germline V gene sequence: CDR1 MNHEY, CDR2 SVGEGT. The CDR3 extends over 17 amino acids. Trimming left V 5 bases short and J 0 bases short, with 17 bases between.

The chain employs TRBV6-6 and TRBJ1-5; 7 positions match TRBD1. CDR1 is MNHNY and CDR2 is SVGAGI in the germline V gene (reference sequence). The CDR3 loop spans 16 amino acids. V lost 0 bases to trimming and J lost 7 bases; unmatched junction nucleotides: 9. The CDR3, as DNA: TGTGCCAGCAGTTACTCGACGAAGGGGGCCGGGCAGCCCCAGCATTTT. Translated, it gives CASSYSTKGAGQPQHF.

This chain joins TRBV19 and TRBJ1-2; unclear D gene. Germline CDR1 and CDR2: LNHDA and SQIVND (reference sequence). V dropped 6 bases and J dropped 0 bases, with 17 bases sitting between them. The length of the CDR3 is 16 residues. The CDR3 spells CASSPHLEGTNYGYTF. CDR3 sequence (DNA): TGTGCCAGTAGCCCACACTTGGAGGGAACTAACTATGGCTACACCTTC.

DNA of the CDR3: TGTGCCAGCAGCTTGGGGGGGACCTACAATGAGCAGTTCTTC. Translation: CASSLGGTYNEQFF. The chain employs TRBV7-9 and TRBJ2-1; TRBD2 matches at 7 bases. There are 14 residues in the CDR3. Germline V gene sequence: CDR1 SEHNR, CDR2 FQNEAQ (reference sequence). The V gene end was trimmed by 3 bases and the J gene end by 2 bases; junction bases not matched to a gene: 1.

The V gene is TRBV4-1, the J gene TRBJ2-7; D is unclear. The germline gives CDR1 MGHRA, CDR2 YSYEKL. The CDR3 contains 14 residues. V gave up 7 bases and J gave up 0 bases, with 13 bases separating them. CDR3 region: CASTLSTFSYEQYF. CDR3 DNA sequence: TGCGCCAGCACCCTATCGACATTCTCCTACGAGCAGTACTTC.

The chain recombines TRBV19 with TRBJ2-1; D is possibly TRBD2 (5 bases). Germline V lookup: CDR1 LNHDA, CDR2 SQIVND (reference sequence). The CDR3 contains 13 residues. The ends were cut back, 4 bases at V and 6 bases at J, with 10 bases in the middle. CDR3 loop: CASSTGIRNEQFF. The CDR3 DNA is TGTGCCAGTAGTACGGGGATCCGCAATGAGCAGTTCTTC.

The V call is TRBV18, the J call TRBJ1-2; TRBD1 matches 8 bases. The CDR3 consists of 16 residues. The V gene's germline CDR1 is KGHSH and CDR2 LQKENI. With V trimmed by 3 bases and J by 8 bases, 14 bases remained unmatched. The CDR3 here is CASSPRPPAGQEGYTF. The CDR3 bases are TGTGCCAGCTCACCCAGACCACCGGCGGGACAGGAGGGCTACACCTTC.

This clone showed up just once. J is TRBJ1-2 and V is TRBV6-5; D is uncertain. Germline CDR1 reads MNHEY; CDR2 reads SVGAGI. The CDR3 covers 14 residues. V dropped 0 bases and J dropped 4 bases, with 9 bases sitting between them. The CDR3 sequence: CASSYSGAVYGYTF. CDR3 nucleotides: TGTGCCAGCAGTTACTCGGGAGCAGTCTATGGCTACACCTTC.

The chain recombines TRBV5-1 with TRBJ2-2; 8 bases align to TRBD1. CDR1 and CDR2 (germline): SGHRS, YFSETQ. Trimming took 9 bases from V and 3 from J; bases not matched to a gene: 10. The CDR3 covers 15 residues. The CDR3 loop reads CATRFSQGDTGELFF. CDR3 DNA sequence: TGCGCCACTCGTTTCTCACAGGGGGACACCGGGGAGCTGTTTTTT.

V usage is TRBV29-1 and J usage is TRBJ1-2, with D possibly matching TRBD1 (6 bases). The germline V and J ends were trimmed by 8 bases and 5 bases, with 15 bases remaining between them. Germline V gene data show CDR1 as SQVTM and CDR2 as ANQGSEA. This CDR3 has 12 amino acids. CDR3 sequence (DNA): TGCAGCACAGGACAGCGCGAGTATGGCTACACCTTC. The encoded protein is CSTGQREYGYTF.

This clone came up once. The V call is TRBV28, the J call TRBJ1-1; TRBD1 aligns across 9 bases. After removal of 1 base from V and 7 bases from J, the junction contained 7 bases not matched to a gene. CDR1 is MDHEN, CDR2 SYDVKM, per germline. The CDR3 length is 15 residues. The DNA of the CDR3 is TGTGCCAGCAGTTTATCACCGGGACAGGGTGGTGAAGCTTTCTTT. Amino acids: CASSLSPGQGGEAFF. Supplemented by reference TRBV28 and TRBJ1-1, the full variable domain reads DVKVTQSSRYLVKRTGEKVFLECVQDMDHENMFWYRQDPGLGLRLIYFSYDVKMKEKGDIPEGYSVSREKKERFSLILESASTNQTSMYLCASSLSPGQGGEAFFGQGTRLTVV.

The J gene is TRBJ1-4, the V gene TRBV6-5; maybe TRBD1 (5 bases). This CDR3 comprises 14 residues. Germline V gene data show CDR1 as MNHEY and CDR2 as SVGAGI. V was trimmed by 2 bases and J by 5 bases, leaving 9 bases between them. CDR3: CASSYLGQNEKLFF. CDR3 nucleotides: TGTGCCAGCAGTTACCTTGGACAAAATGAAAAACTGTTTTTT.

The chain carries TRBV7-9 and TRBJ1-1, with a possible D match to TRBD1 (5 bases). Germline lookup yields CDR1 SEHNR and CDR2 FQNEAQ (reference sequence). CDR3 size: 14 residues. Trimming cost V 4 bases and J 4 bases, with 13 bases left between them. The CDR3 reads CASSSGRAATEAFF. The DNA of the CDR3 is TGTGCCAGCAGCTCGGGCAGGGCGGCCACTGAAGCTTTCTTT.

The chain combines TRBV2 with TRBJ2-7; 13 positions match TRBD2. CDR3 length: 14 residues. Germline V gene sequence: CDR1 SNHLY, CDR2 FYNNEI. V gave up 1 base and J gave up 10 bases; unmatched junction bases: 4. The CDR3 nucleotides are TGTGCCAGCAGTGAAGTTGGGACTAGCGGGATTCAGTACTTC. Its protein product is CASSEVGTSGIQYF.

This clone was found once. This chain connects TRBV18 to TRBJ1-3; D call uncertain. The CDR3 is made up of 14 amino acids. Trimming stripped 6 bases from V and 4 bases from J, with 13 bases between. Germline V lookup: CDR1 KGHSH, CDR2 LQKENI. CDR3 region: CASSPRLAGNTIYF. The CDR3 nucleotides are TGTGCCAGCTCCCCTCGGCTAGCGGGAAACACCATATATTTT.

V is TRBV19 and J is TRBJ1-5, with 12 bases fitting TRBD1. Germline-derived CDR1 and CDR2 are LNHDA and SQIVND (reference sequence). The CDR3 is made up of 15 amino acids. V shed 4 bases and J 6 bases; nucleotides not matched to a gene: 4. The CDR3: CASSTGTGGGQPQHF. DNA for the CDR3: TGTGCCAGTAGTACCGGGACAGGGGGCGGTCAGCCCCAGCATTTT.

The CDR3 spells CSVGSGVNQETQYF. CDR3 nucleotides: TGCAGCGTCGGATCAGGGGTAAACCAAGAGACCCAGTACTTC. The chain links TRBV29-1 to TRBJ2-5, with D possibly being TRBD1 (6 bases). Germline V gives CDR1 SQVTM, CDR2 ANQGSEA. With 6 bases removed from V and 0 bases from J, the gap between germline ends came to 14 bases. The CDR3 covers 14 residues. Full variable domain (rest looked up from reference TRBV29-1 and TRBJ2-5): SAVISQKPSRDICQRGTSLTIQCQVDSQVTMMFWYRQQPGQSLTLIATANQGSEATYESGFVIDKFPISRPNLTFSTLTVSNMSPEDSSIYLCSVGSGVNQETQYFGPGTRLLVL.

The rearrangement links TRBV30 to TRBJ1-6; 10 positions match TRBD1. Trimming removed 6 bases from V and 11 bases from J; junction bases left unmatched: 7. The CDR3 length is 13 residues. Germline lookup yields CDR1 GTSNPN and CDR2 SVGIG (reference sequence). The CDR3 DNA follows: TGTGCCTGCCGACAGGGGGCGAAAACACCCCTCCACTTT. Translated, it gives CACRQGAKTPLHF.

V and J are TRBV6-1 and TRBJ1-1; 9 nucleotides line up with TRBD1. V dropped 1 base and J dropped 7; count of bases not matched to a gene: 10. Germline V gene data show CDR1 as MNHNS and CDR2 as SASEGT. This CDR3 is built from 16 residues. The CDR3 nucleotides read TGTGCCAGCAGTGAAGACGGGACAGGGTTCGGCGTTGAAGCTTTCTTT. Protein: CASSEDGTGFGVEAFF.

This clone was seen a few times. The chain links TRBV12-5 to TRBJ1-1; D unresolved. V was pared by 6 bases and J by 5 bases, with 13 bases between. CDR1 LGHNT and CDR2 FRNRAP come from the germline V gene. The CDR3 sequence is 13 residues long. In DNA form, the CDR3 reads TGTGCTAGTGGCCCAGTTGGTTCAACTGAAGCTTTCTTT. Translation gives CASGPVGSTEAFF.

V gene TRBV5-1 combines with J gene TRBJ2-1, with 12 positions matching TRBD1. Germline V gives CDR1 SGHRS, CDR2 YFSETQ. V gave up 4 bases and J gave up 14 bases; unmatched junction bases: 10. The CDR3 contains 14 residues. The CDR3 is CASSTGQGADRKFF. In DNA, the CDR3 is TGCGCCAGCAGCACGGGACAGGGGGCCGACCGTAAGTTCTTC.

This rearrangement joins TRBV29-1 to TRBJ1-3; 7 bases align to TRBD1. Germline CDR1 and CDR2: SQVTM and ANQGSEA. The CDR3 is 13 residues long. The V and J ends lost 4 bases and 3 bases, in that order; junction bases with no gene match: 3. CDR3 DNA sequence: TGCAGCGTTGGACAGGGCGGTGGAAACACCATATATTTT. Amino acid sequence: CSVGQGGGNTIYF. Full variable domain (missing parts from reference TRBV29-1 and TRBJ1-3): SAVISQKPSRDICQRGTSLTIQCQVDSQVTMMFWYRQQPGQSLTLIATANQGSEATYESGFVIDKFPISRPNLTFSTLTVSNMSPEDSSIYLCSVGQGGGNTIYFGEGSWLTVV.

This chain links TRBV19 with TRBJ1-5, with D maybe TRBD1 (6 bases). The CDR3 is 14 residues long. Trimming removed 4 bases at V and 1 base at J, with 8 bases between. The germline gives CDR1 LNHDA, CDR2 SQIVND (reference sequence). The CDR3 here is CASSTTGSNQPQHF. The CDR3 bases are TGTGCCAGTAGTACAACAGGGAGCAATCAGCCCCAGCATTTT.

This rearrangement joins TRBV25-1 to TRBJ1-3; D not resolved. The CDR3 contains 15 residues. V lost 1 base and J lost 0, with 7 bases in between. Germline values: CDR1 MGHDK, CDR2 SYGVNS. In DNA form, the CDR3 reads TGTGCCAGCAGTGAATCCGGGAGCTCTGGAAACACCATATATTTT. Protein product: CASSESGSSGNTIYF.